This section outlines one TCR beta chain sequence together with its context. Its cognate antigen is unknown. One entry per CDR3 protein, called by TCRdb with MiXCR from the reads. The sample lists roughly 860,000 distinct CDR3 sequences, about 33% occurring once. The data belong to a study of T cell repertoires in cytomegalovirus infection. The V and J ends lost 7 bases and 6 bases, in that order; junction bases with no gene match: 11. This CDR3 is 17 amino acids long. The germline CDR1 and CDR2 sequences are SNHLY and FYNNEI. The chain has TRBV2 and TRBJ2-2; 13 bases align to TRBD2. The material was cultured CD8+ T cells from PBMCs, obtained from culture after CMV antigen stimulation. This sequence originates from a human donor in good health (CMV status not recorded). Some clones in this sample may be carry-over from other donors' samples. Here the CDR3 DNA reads TGTGCCAGCACGGCTGTGGGGACTAGCGGGGACGCCGGGGAGCTGTTTTTT. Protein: CASTAVGTSGDAGELFF. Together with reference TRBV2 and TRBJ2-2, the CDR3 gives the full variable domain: EPEVTQTPSHQVTQMGQEVILRCVPISNHLYFYWYRQILGQKVEFLVSFYNNEISEKSEIFDDQFSVERPDGSNFTLKIRSTKLEDSAMYFCASTAVGTSGDAGELFFGEGSRLTVL.